This T cell receptor beta chain derives from a study of blood T cell repertoires in COVID-19. Study background: The samples span acute and convalescent COVID-19 from the United States, Italy and Spain.

In the authors' methods: Scientists estimated how many nucleated cells there were by amplifying reference gene primers. The data were produced by immunoSEQ multiplex PCR, yet TCRdb's version contains in-frame clones alone and is incomplete. V, J and clone size reflect that table, while D and trimming were determined from the DNA. Among fewer than 350,000 clones listed, about 87% were seen once. Germline values: CDR1 SNHLY, CDR2 FYNNEI. The length of the CDR3 is 12 residues. V dropped 4 bases and J dropped 8 bases, with 9 bases sitting between them. V and J are TRBV2 and TRBJ2-4; no firm D call. Sequencing used peripheral blood. The TCR comes from a woman aged 45 to 65 who had recovered from COVID-19. CDR3 residues: CASSVAGDIQYF. The DNA for the CDR3 is TGTGCCAGCAGTGTCGCCGGAGACATTCAGTACTTC.